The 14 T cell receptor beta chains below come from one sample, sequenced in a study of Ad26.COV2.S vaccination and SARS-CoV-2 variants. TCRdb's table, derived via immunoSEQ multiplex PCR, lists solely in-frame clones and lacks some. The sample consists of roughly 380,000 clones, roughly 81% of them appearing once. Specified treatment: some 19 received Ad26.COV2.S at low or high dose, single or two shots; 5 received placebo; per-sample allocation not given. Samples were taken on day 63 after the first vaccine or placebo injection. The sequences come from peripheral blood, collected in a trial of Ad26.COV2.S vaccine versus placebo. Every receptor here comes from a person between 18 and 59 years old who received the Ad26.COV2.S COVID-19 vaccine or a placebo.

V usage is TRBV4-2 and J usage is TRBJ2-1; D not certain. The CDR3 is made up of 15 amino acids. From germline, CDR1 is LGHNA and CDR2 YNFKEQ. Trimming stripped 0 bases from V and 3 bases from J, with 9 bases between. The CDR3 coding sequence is TGTGCCAGCAGCCAAGAAGGGTATTACTACAATGAGCAGTTCTTC. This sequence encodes CASSQEGYYYNEQFF.

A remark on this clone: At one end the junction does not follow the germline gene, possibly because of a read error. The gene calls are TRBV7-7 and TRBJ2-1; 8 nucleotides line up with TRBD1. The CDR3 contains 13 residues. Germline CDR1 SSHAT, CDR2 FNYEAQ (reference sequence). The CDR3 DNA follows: TGTGCTAGCAGCAAGGACAGGGCGGGTGAGCAGTTCTTC. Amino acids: CASSKDRAGEQFF.

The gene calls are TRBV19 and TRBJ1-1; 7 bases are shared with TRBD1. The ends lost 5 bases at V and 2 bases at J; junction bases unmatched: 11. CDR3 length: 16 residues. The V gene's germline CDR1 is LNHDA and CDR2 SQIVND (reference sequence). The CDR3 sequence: CASSAPRTGPNTEAFF. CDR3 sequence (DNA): TGTGCCAGTAGTGCCCCACGGACAGGCCCTAACACTGAAGCTTTCTTT.

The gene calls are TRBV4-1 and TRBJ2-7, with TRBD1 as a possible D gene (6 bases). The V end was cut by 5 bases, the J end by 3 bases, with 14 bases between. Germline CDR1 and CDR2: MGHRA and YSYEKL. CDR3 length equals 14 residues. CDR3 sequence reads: CASSRRQENYEQYF. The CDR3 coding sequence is TGCGCCAGCAGCAGACGACAGGAGAACTACGAGCAGTACTTC.

This CDR3 is CASSKVPGHPIEGELFF. CDR3 sequence (DNA): TGTGCCAGCAGCAAAGTACCCGGACACCCAATCGAGGGGGAGCTGTTTTTT. The genes are TRBV21-1 and TRBJ2-2; the D call in the table, TRBD1, was not verified against the DNA. TRBV21-1 is a known pseudogene. The CDR3 extends over 17 amino acids.

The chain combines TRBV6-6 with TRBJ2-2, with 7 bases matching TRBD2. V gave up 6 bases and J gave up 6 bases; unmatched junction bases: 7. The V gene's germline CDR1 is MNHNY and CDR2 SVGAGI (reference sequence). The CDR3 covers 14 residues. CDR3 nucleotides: TGTGCCAGCAGGTACCGGGACTATCCCGGGGAGCTGTTTTTT. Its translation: CASRYRDYPGELFF.

DNA for the CDR3: TGTGCCAGCAGCCCGCCGGGGGTGGCAAACTATGGCTACACCTTC. Translated: CASSPPGVANYGYTF. The chain is built from TRBV7-9 and TRBJ1-2, with D possibly matching TRBD1 (5 bases). The CDR3 has 15 residues. V shed 5 bases and J shed 2 bases, with 15 bases lying between them. CDR1 is SEHNR and CDR2 is FQNEAQ in the germline V gene (reference sequence).

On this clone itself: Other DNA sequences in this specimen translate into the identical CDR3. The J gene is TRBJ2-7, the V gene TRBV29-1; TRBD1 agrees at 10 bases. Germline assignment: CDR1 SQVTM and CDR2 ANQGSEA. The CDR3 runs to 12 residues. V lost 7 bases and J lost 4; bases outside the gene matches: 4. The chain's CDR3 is CSARTGGYEQYF. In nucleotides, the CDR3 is TGCAGCGCTCGGACAGGGGGATACGAGCAGTACTTC.

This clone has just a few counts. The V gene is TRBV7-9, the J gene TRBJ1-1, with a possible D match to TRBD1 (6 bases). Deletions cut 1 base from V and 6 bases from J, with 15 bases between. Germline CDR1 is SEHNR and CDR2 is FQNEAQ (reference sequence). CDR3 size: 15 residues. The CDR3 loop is CASSLVTGLRAEAFF. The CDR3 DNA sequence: TGTGCCAGCAGCTTAGTGACAGGTCTCCGAGCTGAAGCTTTCTTT.

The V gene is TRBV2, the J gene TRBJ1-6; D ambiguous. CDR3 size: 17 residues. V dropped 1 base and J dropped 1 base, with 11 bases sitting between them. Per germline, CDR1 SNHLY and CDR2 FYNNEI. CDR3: CASSEEGGGSYNSPLHF. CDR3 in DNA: TGTGCCAGCAGTGAAGAGGGAGGAGGGTCCTATAATTCACCCCTCCACTTT.

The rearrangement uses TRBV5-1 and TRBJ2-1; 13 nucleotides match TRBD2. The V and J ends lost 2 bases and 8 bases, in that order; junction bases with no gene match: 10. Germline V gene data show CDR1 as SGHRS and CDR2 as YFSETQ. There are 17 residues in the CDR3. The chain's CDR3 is CASSLPPTSGGADEQFF. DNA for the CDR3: TGCGCCAGCAGCTTACCCCCCACTAGCGGGGGGGCGGATGAGCAGTTCTTC.

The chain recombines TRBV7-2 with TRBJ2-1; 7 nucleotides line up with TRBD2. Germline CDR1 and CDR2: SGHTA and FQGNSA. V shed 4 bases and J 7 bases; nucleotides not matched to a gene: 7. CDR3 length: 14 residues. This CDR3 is CASSWDYQRNEQFF. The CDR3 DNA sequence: TGTGCCAGCAGCTGGGACTACCAGAGGAATGAGCAGTTCTTC.

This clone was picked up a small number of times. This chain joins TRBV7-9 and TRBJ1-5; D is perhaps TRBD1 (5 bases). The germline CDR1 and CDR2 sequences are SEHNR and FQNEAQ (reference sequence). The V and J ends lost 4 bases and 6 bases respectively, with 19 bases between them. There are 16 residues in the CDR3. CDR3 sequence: CASSYGGGEVFQPQHF. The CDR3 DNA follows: TGTGCCAGCAGCTACGGGGGAGGGGAGGTTTTTCAGCCCCAGCATTTT.

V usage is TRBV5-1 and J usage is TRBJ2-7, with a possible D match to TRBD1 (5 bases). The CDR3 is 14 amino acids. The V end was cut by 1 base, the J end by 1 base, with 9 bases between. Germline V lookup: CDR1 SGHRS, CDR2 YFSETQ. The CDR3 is CASSLLPGSYEQYF. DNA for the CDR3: TGCGCCAGCAGCTTGTTGCCAGGGTCCTACGAGCAGTACTTC.